The entry below gives a single T cell receptor beta chain sequence along with its context. TCRdb's table, derived via immunoSEQ multiplex PCR, lists solely in-frame clones and lacks some. The sample lists approximately 100,000 clones, 88% occurring once. The data were taken from a study of control samples from healthy donors and cancer patients. The length of the CDR3 is 14 residues. Trimming took 3 bases from V and 2 from J; bases not matched to a gene: 4. The germline V gene has CDR1 MDHEN and CDR2 SYDVKM. Material: blood. This sequence originates from a man younger than 45 in good health. V usage is TRBV28 and J usage is TRBJ2-7, with TRBD2 matching over 7 bases. The CDR3 sequence: CASSFIAGPYEQYF. For the CDR3, the DNA is TGTGCCAGCAGTTTCATAGCGGGTCCCTACGAGCAGTACTTC. The full variable domain, in which reference TRBV28 and TRBJ2-7 provide the parts outside the CDR3, is DVKVTQSSRYLVKRTGEKVFLECVQDMDHENMFWYRQDPGLGLRLIYFSYDVKMKEKGDIPEGYSVSREKKERFSLILESASTNQTSMYLCASSFIAGPYEQYFGPGTRLTVT.